Following are 4 T cell receptor beta chains from one sample sequenced in a study of CD8 T cells in Susac syndrome. Random hexamers were used to reverse transcribe the RNA input (about 0.5 to 1 ug). MiXCR, run by TCRdb on the immunoSEQ multiplex PCR reads, gives a single entry per CDR3 protein. The table shows approximately 160,000 distinct CDR3 sequences, with less than 95% occurring only once. Input material: CD4+ T cells from PBMCs. The receptor source for this set is a human donor with multiple sclerosis.

The chain employs TRBV18 and TRBJ2-2; TRBD1 agrees at 9 bases. The CDR3 spans 15 residues. Germline V gene lookup returns CDR1 KGHSH and CDR2 LQKENI. The junction had 3 bases not matched to a gene; V was cut back by 3 bases and J by 4 bases. CDR3 in DNA: TGTGCCAGCTCACCCTCGACAGGGGGCACCGGGGAGCTGTTTTTT. Encoded protein: CASSPSTGGTGELFF.

With respect to this clonotype: One junction end does not reproduce the germline sequence, and a read error may be involved. The genes are TRBV7-6 and TRBJ2-6; D may correspond to TRBD1 or TRBD2 (5 bases each). The CDR3 consists of 16 residues. Germline CDR1 SGHVS, CDR2 FNYEAQ. CDR3 nucleotides: TGTACCAGCAGCCGGACTTGGACACCTGGGGCCAACGTCCTGACTTTC. Residues: CTSSRTWTPGANVLTF.

The chain couples TRBV3-1 to TRBJ2-1; D not resolved. Germline V gene data show CDR1 as LGHDT and CDR2 as YNNKEL (reference sequence). V was pared by 1 base and J by 13 bases, with 8 bases between. The CDR3 has 11 residues. The CDR3 region is CASSQGLYQFF. CDR3 DNA: TGTGCCAGCAGCCAAGGACTCTACCAGTTCTTC.

The chain is built from TRBV7-9 and TRBJ2-7; TRBD1 matches 9 bases. Trimming took 5 bases from V and 3 from J; bases not matched to a gene: 11. This CDR3 contains 16 residues. Germline V CDR1 and CDR2: SEHNR, FQNEAQ (reference sequence). CDR3 coding DNA: TGTGCCAGCAGCATCGGCGGACAGGGGAGTCACTACGAGCAGTACTTC. This gives the protein CASSIGGQGSHYEQYF.